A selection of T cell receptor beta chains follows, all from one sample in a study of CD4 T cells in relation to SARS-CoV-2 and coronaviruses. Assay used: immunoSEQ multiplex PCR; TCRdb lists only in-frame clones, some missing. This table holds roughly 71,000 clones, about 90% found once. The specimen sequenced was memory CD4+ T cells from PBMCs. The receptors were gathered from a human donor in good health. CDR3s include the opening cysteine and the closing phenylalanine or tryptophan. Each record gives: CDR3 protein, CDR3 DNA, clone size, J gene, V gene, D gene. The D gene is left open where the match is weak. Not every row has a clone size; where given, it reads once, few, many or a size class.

CDR3: CASSGRTGGFNTEAFF
DNA: TGTGCCAGTAGTGGGAGGACAGGTGGGTTTAACACTGAAGCTTTCTTT
size: -
J: TRBJ1-1
V: TRBV19
D: TRBD1

CDR3: CASSLLGANTGELFF
DNA: TGCGCCAGCAGCTTGTTGGGGGCGAACACCGGGGAGCTGTTTTTT
size: once
J: TRBJ2-2
V: TRBV5-1
D: -

CDR3: CASRSQASGGASSYEQYF
DNA: TGTGCCAGCAGGTCCCAGGCTAGCGGGGGGGCCAGCTCCTACGAGCAGTACTTC
size: -
J: TRBJ2-7
V: TRBV21-1
D: -

CDR3: CASSREGLSTDTQYF
DNA: TGTGCCAGCAGCCGGGAGGGCCTGAGCACAGATACGCAGTATTTT
size: -
J: TRBJ2-3
V: TRBV11-3
D: TRBD2

CDR3: CASSPRPGQGASDTQYF
DNA: TGTGCCAGCAGTCCGCGACCGGGACAGGGAGCCTCAGATACGCAGTATTTT
size: -
J: TRBJ2-3
V: TRBV6-6
D: TRBD1

CDR3: CATSVEGGSTDTQYF
DNA: TGTGCCACCAGTGTTGAGGGTGGGAGCACAGATACGCAGTATTTT
size: -
J: TRBJ2-3
V: TRBV24-1
D: -

CDR3: CASSFATETPYGYTF
DNA: TGCGCCAGCAGCTTCGCGACAGAAACACCCTATGGCTACACCTTC
size: -
J: TRBJ1-2
V: TRBV5-1
D: -

CDR3: CASSLTPRGVLETQYF
DNA: TGTGCCAGCAGTTTGACACCCAGGGGAGTATTGGAGACCCAGTACTTC
size: few
J: TRBJ2-5
V: TRBV28
D: -

CDR3: CASSLSGGSTDTQYF
DNA: TGTGCCAGCAGCCTTAGCGGGGGTAGCACAGATACGCAGTATTTT
size: -
J: TRBJ2-3
V: TRBV4-2
D: TRBD2

CDR3: CASSPGTGFNSPLHF
DNA: TGTGCCAGCTCACCTGGGACAGGCTTCAATTCACCCCTCCACTTT
size: -
J: TRBJ1-6
V: TRBV18
D: TRBD1

CDR3: CASSHTDYEQYF
DNA: TGTGCCAGCAGCCACACAGATTACGAGCAGTACTTC
size: -
J: TRBJ2-7
V: TRBV3-1/TRBV3-2
D: -

CDR3: CASSVATQQFF
DNA: TGTGCCAGCAGTGTAGCGACCCAGCAGTTCTTC
size: -
J: TRBJ2-1
V: TRBV12-3/TRBV12-4
D: -

CDR3: CSVAEQPKDAGFNEKLFF
DNA: TGCAGCGTTGCGGAACAGCCCAAGGACGCAGGGTTTAATGAAAAACTGTTTTTT
size: -
J: TRBJ1-4
V: TRBV29-1
D: -

CDR3: CASSWTAGSSAHTEAFF
DNA: TGTGCCAGCAGTTGGACCGCCGGGTCGAGTGCGCACACTGAAGCTTTCTTT
size: -
J: TRBJ1-1
V: TRBV28
D: -